The clone carrying this T cell receptor (beta chain) was counted ten times or more. These data are taken from a study of CD8+CD57+ T cells in acquired aplastic anemia. Germline V lookup: CDR1 SGHRS, CDR2 YFSETQ. Losses at the gene ends were 3 bases for V and 0 bases for J; bases not matched to a gene: 6. This CDR3 has 16 amino acids. Profiling that covered TCR beta VDJ and CDR3 relied on genomic DNA as its template. MiXCR was run by TCRdb on the reads, yielding one entry per CDR3 protein. The sample holds 400,000 to 450,000 distinct CDR3 sequences, roughly 68% seen once. The receptor's source is a human donor in good health, serving as a control. V usage is TRBV5-1 and J usage is TRBJ1-1; 9 nucleotides agree with TRBD1. Specimen: sorted CD4+, CD8+, or CD8+CD57+ T cells (not recorded which) from PBMCs. The CDR3 DNA follows: TGCGCCAGCAGCTCCTACGGACAGGGGATGAACACTGAAGCTTTCTTT. Encoded protein: CASSSYGQGMNTEAFF.